This TCR beta chain came from a study of blood T cell repertoires in COVID-19. Study information: Donors in the United States, Italy and Spain gave samples during acute or convalescent COVID-19. The cDNA or gDNA used as material had been derived from T cells, B-cell-depleted T cells, or PBMCs.

In the original processing: Reference gene primer amplification yielded estimated nucleated cell counts. Generated by immunoSEQ multiplex PCR, the TCRdb table keeps only in-frame clones and is missing some. V, J and clone size derive from that table, while D and trimming were established from the DNA sequence. The table lists roughly 140,000 clones, 75% to 90% of them singletons, with 0.45% to 0.6% in the top ten. This CDR3 is built from 13 residues. Per germline, CDR1 MNHNY and CDR2 SVGAGI (reference sequence). Germline trimming cut 0 bases from V and 6 bases from J; bases unmatched to any gene: 0. The gene calls are TRBV6-6 and TRBJ2-3, with 7 bases matching TRBD1. The TCR comes from a man in his sixties with acute or convalescent COVID-19. Specimen: peripheral blood. CDR3 amino acids: CASSYSGGDTQYF. CDR3 nucleotides: TGTGCCAGCAGTTACTCAGGGGGCGATACGCAGTATTTT.